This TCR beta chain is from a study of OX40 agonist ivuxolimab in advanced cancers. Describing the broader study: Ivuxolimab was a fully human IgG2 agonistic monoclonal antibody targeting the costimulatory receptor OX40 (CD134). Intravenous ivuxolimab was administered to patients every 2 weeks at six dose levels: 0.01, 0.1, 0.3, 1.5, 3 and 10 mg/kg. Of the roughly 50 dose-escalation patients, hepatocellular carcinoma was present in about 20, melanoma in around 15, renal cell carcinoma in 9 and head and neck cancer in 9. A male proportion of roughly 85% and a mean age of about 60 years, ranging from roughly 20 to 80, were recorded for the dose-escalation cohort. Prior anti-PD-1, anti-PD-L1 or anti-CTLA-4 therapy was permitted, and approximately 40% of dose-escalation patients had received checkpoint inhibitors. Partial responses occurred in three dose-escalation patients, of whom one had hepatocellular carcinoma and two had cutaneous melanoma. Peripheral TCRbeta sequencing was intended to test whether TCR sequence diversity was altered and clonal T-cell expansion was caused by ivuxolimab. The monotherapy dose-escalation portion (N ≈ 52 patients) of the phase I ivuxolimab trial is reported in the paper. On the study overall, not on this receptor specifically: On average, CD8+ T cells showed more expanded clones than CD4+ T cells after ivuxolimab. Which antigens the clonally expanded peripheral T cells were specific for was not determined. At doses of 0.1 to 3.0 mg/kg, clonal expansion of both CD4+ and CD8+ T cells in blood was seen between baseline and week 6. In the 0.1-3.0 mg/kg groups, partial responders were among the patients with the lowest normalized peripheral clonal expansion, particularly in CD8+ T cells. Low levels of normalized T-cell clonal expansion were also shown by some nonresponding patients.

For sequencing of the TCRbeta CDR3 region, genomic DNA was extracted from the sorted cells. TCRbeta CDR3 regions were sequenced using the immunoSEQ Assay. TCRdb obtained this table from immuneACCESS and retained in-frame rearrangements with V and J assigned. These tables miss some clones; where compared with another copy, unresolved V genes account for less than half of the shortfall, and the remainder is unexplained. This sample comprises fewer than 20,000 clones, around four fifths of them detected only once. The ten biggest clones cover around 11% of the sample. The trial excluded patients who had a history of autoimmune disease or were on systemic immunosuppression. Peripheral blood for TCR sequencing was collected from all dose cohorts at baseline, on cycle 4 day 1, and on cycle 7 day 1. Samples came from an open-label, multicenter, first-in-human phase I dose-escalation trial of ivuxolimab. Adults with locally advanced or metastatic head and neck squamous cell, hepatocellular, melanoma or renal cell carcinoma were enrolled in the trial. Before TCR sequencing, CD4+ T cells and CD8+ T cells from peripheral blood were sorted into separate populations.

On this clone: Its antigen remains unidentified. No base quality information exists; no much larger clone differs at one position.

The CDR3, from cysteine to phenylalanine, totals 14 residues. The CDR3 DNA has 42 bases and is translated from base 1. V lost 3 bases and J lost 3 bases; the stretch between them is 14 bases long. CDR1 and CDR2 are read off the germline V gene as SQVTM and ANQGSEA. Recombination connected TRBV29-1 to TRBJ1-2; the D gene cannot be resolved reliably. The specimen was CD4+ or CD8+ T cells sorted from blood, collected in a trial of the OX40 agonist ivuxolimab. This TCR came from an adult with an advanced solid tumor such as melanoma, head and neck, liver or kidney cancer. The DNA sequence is TGCAGCGTTGAGGACCTCCTGCGGGACTATGGCTACACCTTC. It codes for CSVEDLLRDYGYTF.